The subject of this entry is one TCR beta chain. Its specificity is not known. At one end, the junction sequence differs from germline, possibly due to a read error. The source of the sample is a study of cytomegalovirus exposure and HLA in healthy donors. Whole-study results and caveats: Whilst most TCR sequences proved rare, a subset of public TCRs occurred across many donors. Listed as cytomegalovirus-associated were 164 TCR beta chains. An apparent linkage of common viral pathogens to several of the most significant clusters emerged in a later analysis.

Germline V gene lookup returns CDR1 SSHAT and CDR2 FNYEAQ (reference sequence). The CDR3 totals 13 residues. Amplification used 60 Vbeta primers and 13 Jbeta primers. TCRdb's table, derived via immunoSEQ multiplex PCR, lists solely in-frame clones and lacks some. Here the sample spans 150,000 or so clones, 9.7% being singletons. This TCR was sampled from a man aged 45 to 65 in good health and CMV-seronegative. The chain is built from TRBV7-7 and TRBJ2-5; a weak D match, TRBD2 (6 bases). The sample was PBMCs. The CDR3 region has the DNA TGTGCTAGCAGCCCGTTGCGGGGAGAGACCCAGTACTTC. Translation gives CASSPLRGETQYF.